The source of this T cell receptor beta chain is a study of ipilimumab plus nivolumab after autologous stem cell transplantation. Patients received nivolumab 3 mg/kg at weeks 1, 4, 7, 10, then fortnightly to week 26. This CDR3 comprises 13 residues. The ends were cut back, 6 bases at V and 4 bases at J, with 10 bases in the middle. Germline loops: CDR1 SNHLY, CDR2 FYNNEI. Generated by immunoSEQ multiplex PCR, the TCRdb table keeps only in-frame clones and is missing some. In the table there are 15,000 to 20,000 clones, over 75% of which are singletons. The specimen was PBMCs, collected in a trial of ipilimumab plus nivolumab as post-transplant consolidation. The sequence derives from a male donor with diffuse large B-cell lymphoma. The genes are TRBV2 and TRBJ1-5; D is possibly TRBD1 (5 bases). As DNA, the CDR3 is TGTGCCAGCAGACCGGGACCTAATCAGCCCCAGCATTTT. Translated: CASRPGPNQPQHF.